In its sample, the clone carrying this T cell receptor (beta chain) was seen a few times. The antigen is not known. The data were taken from a study of identical twins. TCRdb re-analysed the 5' RACE reads in MiXCR, keeping a single row per CDR3 protein. The data show just under 650,000 distinct CDR3 sequences, with under 8.5% seen just once and over 1.5% held by the top ten. Regarding the study as a whole: Insertions were fewer in abundant cord blood beta clonotypes, whereas memory repertoires showed none of this pattern.

From germline, CDR1 is DFQATT and CDR2 SNEGSKA (reference sequence). The CDR3 length is 15 residues. V was cut by 1 base and J by 1 base, with 12 bases left in between. The data also belong to a second study, concerning yellow fever vaccine responses in identical twins. That investigation notes: Twins' vaccine T cell response reportedly gave the appearance of partial convergence and partial personalization.

The sequenced sample was PBMCs. The chain is built from TRBV20-1 and TRBJ2-3; D possibly corresponds to TRBD1 (6 bases). This TCR derives from a young woman in good health. CDR3 sequence: CSARGGTTGTDTQYF. The CDR3, as DNA: TGCAGTGCTAGAGGAGGGACAACTGGCACAGATACGCAGTATTTT.